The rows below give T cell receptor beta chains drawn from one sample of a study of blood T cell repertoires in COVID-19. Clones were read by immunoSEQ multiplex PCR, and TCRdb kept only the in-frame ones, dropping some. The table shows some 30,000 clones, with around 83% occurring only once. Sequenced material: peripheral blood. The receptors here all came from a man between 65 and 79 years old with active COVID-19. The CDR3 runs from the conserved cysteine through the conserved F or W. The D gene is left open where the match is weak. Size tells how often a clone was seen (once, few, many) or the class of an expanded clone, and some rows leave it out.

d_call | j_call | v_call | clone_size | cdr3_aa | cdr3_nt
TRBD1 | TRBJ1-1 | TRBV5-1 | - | CASSLSPGQLTEAFF | TGCGCCAGCAGCTTGTCCCCGGGACAGCTCACTGAAGCTTTCTTT
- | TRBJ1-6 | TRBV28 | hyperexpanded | CASGEMTSGSPLHF | TGTGCCAGCGGCGAAATGACATCTGGTTCACCCCTCCACTTT
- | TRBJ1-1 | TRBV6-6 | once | CASRQRGPGEAFF | TGTGCCAGCAGACAAAGGGGCCCCGGTGAAGCTTTCTTT
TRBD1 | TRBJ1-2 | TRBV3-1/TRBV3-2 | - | CASSPTSGGYGYTF | TGTGCCAGCAGCCCCACCTCAGGGGGCTATGGCTACACCTTC
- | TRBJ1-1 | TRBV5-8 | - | CASSLVGGGNTEAFF | TGTGCCAGCAGCTTGGTTGGGGGGGGGAACACTGAAGCTTTCTTT
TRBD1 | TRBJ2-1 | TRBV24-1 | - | CATSRQGPYNEQFF | TGTGCCACCAGTAGACAGGGGCCCTACAATGAGCAGTTCTTC
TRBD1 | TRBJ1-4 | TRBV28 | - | CASSQRDRDEKLFF | TGTGCCAGCAGCCAAAGGGACAGAGATGAAAAACTGTTTTTT
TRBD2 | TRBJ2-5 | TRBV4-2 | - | CASSPRSEVSGGARETQYF | TGTGCCAGCAGCCCCCGATCCGAGGTTAGCGGGGGGGCCAGAGAGACCCAGTACTTC
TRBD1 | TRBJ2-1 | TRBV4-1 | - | CASSQDLVEAGQGRGEQFF | TGCGCCAGCAGCCAAGATCTGGTAGAGGCGGGACAGGGGCGAGGGGAGCAGTTCTTC
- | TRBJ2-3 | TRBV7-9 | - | CASSLVAHTDTQYF | TGTGCCAGCAGCTTAGTCGCACACACAGATACGCAGTATTTT
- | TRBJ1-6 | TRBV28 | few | CASSFSNNSPLHF | TGTGCCAGCAGTTTTTCTAATAATTCACCCCTCCACTTT
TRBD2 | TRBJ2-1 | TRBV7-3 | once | CASSLTPYNLAGSGSSLTEQFF | TGTGCCAGCAGCTTAACCCCTTATAACCTAGCGGGATCCGGATCGAGTCTGACTGAGCAGTTCTTC
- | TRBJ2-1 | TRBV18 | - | CASSPQLAVTYNEQFF | TGTGCCAGCTCACCACAATTAGCGGTTACCTACAATGAGCAGTTCTTC
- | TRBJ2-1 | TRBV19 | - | CATSGSSYNEQFF | TGTGCCACCTCGGGAAGCTCCTACAATGAGCAGTTCTTC
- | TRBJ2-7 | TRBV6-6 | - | CASSYSSISVYEQYF | TGTGCCAGCAGTTACTCGTCTATTTCGGTATACGAGCAGTACTTC
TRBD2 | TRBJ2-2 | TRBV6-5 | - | CATCSSGYTGELFF | TGTGCCACCTGCTCTAGCGGATACACCGGGGAGCTGTTTTTT
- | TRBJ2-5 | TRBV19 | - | CASSIAGSGVQETQYF | TGTGCCAGTAGTATAGCGGGCAGCGGAGTCCAAGAGACCCAGTACTTC
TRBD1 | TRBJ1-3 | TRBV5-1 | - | CASSRDRVEGNTIYF | TGCGCCAGCAGCCGCGACAGGGTCGAAGGAAACACCATATATTTT
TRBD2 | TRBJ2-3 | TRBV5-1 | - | CASSGWGGPDTQYF | TGCGCCAGCAGCGGGTGGGGGGGACCAGATACGCAGTATTTT
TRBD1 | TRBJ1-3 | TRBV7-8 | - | CASSMTGFSGNTIYF | TGTGCCAGCAGCATGACAGGGTTCTCTGGAAACACCATATATTTT
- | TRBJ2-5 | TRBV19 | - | CASSRRIISGETQYF | TGTGCCAGTAGTCGTCGGATAATTTCGGGGGAGACCCAGTACTTC
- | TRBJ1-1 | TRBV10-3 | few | CAISADRNTEAFF | TGTGCCATCAGCGCGGACAGGAACACTGAAGCTTTCTTT
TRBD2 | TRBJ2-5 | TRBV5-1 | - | CASSISLAGARETQYF | TGCGCCAGCAGCATATCACTAGCGGGGGCACGCGAGACCCAGTACTTC
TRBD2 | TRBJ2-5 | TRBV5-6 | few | CASTRGASGSETQYF | TGTGCCAGCACCCGAGGGGCTAGCGGGAGTGAGACCCAGTACTTC
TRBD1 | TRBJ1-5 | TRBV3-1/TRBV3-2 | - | CASSQSDRASNQPQHF | TGTGCCAGCAGCCAGAGCGACAGGGCTAGCAATCAGCCCCAGCATTTT
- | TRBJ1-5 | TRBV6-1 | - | CASSEERLNQPQHF | TGTGCCAGCAGTGAAGAGCGGCTCAATCAGCCCCAGCATTTT
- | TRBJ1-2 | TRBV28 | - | CASSLWQYGYTF | TGTGCCAGCAGTTTGTGGCAGTATGGCTACACCTTC
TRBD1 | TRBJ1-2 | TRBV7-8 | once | CASSLRDRYYGYTF | TGTGCCAGCAGCTTACGGGACAGGTACTATGGCTACACCTTC
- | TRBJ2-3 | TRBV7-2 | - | CASSLDFGGSGDTQYF | TGTGCCAGCAGCTTAGACTTCGGCGGGTCGGGAGATACGCAGTATTTT
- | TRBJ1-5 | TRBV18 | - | CASSDGQHQPQHF | TGTGCCAGCTCGGATGGACAGCATCAGCCCCAGCATTTT
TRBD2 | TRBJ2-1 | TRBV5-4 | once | CASSSMTSGGYNEQFF | TGTGCCAGCAGCTCCATGACTAGCGGAGGCTACAATGAGCAGTTCTTC
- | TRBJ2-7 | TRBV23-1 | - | CASSHKGQSTPYEQYF | TGCGCCAGCAGTCACAAGGGACAATCCACCCCCTACGAGCAGTACTTC
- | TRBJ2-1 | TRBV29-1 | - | CSGYTGVLEFF | TGCAGCGGGTATACGGGGGTTTTGGAGTTCTTC
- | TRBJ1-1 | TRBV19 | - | CASDPGSGTEAFF | TGTGCCAGTGATCCCGGTTCTGGCACTGAAGCTTTCTTT
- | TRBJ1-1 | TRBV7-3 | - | CASSLSKNTEAFF | TGTGCCAGCAGCTTATCCAAGAACACTGAAGCTTTCTTT
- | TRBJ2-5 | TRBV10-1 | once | CASSESGEVRETQYF | TGCGCCAGCAGTGAGTCGGGGGAGGTCCGGGAGACCCAGTACTTC
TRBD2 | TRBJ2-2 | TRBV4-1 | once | CASSQAGTSGANTGELFF | TGCGCCAGCAGCCAAGCTGGGACTAGCGGGGCGAACACCGGGGAGCTGTTTTTT
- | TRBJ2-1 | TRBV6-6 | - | CASSSHGEGGEQFF | TGTGCCAGCAGTTCGCACGGGGAGGGGGGTGAGCAGTTCTTC
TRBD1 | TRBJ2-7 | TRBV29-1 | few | CSVGASGTGSPYEQYF | TGCAGCGTTGGGGCCTCCGGGACAGGGAGCCCCTACGAGCAGTACTTC
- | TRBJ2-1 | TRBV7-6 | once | CASSPKTDSSYNEQFF | TGTGCCAGCAGCCCGAAGACCGACAGCTCCTACAATGAGCAGTTCTTC